This T cell receptor beta chain is drawn from a study of cytotoxic CD8 clonotypes in ibrutinib-treated CLL. Sequencing was performed with immunoSEQ multiplex PCR; in TCRdb, only in-frame clones are kept and a portion is missing. The data contain approximately 320,000 clones, 67% of them singletons. The CDR3 is 15 residues long. Trimming took 3 bases from V and 1 from J, leaving 12 bases between them. The germline gives CDR1 MDHEN, CDR2 SYDVKM. The source is a human donor with chronic lymphocytic leukemia. The specimen comprised PBMCs, sampled after 36 months of ibrutinib treatment. The chain combines TRBV28 with TRBJ2-5, with TRBD2 as a possible D gene (5 bases). The CDR3 reads CASSFSLALQETQYF. The CDR3 nucleotides read TGTGCCAGCAGTTTTTCCCTAGCTCTCCAAGAGACCCAGTACTTC.